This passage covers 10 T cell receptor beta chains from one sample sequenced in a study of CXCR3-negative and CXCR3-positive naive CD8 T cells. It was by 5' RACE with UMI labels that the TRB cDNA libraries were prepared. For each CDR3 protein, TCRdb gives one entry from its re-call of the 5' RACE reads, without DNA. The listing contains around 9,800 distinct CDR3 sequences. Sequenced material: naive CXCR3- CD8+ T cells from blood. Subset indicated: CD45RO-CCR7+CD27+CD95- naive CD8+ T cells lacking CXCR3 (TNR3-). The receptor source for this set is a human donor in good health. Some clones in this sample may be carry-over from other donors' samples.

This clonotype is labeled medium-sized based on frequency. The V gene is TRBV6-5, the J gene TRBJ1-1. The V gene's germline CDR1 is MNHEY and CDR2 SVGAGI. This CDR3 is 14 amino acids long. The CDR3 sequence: CASSLSSGNTEAFF.

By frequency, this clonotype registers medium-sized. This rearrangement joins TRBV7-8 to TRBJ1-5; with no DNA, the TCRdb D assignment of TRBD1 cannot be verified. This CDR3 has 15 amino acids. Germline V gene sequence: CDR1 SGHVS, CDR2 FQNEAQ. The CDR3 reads CASSSRTENNQPQHF.

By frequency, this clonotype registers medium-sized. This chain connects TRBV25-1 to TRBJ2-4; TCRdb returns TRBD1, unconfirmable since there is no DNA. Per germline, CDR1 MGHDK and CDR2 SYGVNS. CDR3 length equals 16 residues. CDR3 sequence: CASSELTGGEENIQYF.

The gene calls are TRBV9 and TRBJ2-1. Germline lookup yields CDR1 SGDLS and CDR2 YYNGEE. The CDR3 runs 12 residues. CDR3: CASSPDYNEQFF.

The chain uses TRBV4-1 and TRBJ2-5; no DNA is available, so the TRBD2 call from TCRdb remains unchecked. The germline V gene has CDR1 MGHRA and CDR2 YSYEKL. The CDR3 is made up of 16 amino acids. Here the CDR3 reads CASSQESGPLQETQYF.

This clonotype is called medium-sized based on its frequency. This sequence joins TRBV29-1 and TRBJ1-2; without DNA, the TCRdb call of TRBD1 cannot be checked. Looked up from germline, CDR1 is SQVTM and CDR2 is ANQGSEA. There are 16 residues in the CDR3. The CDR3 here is CSVPGWTVEGDYGYTF.

CDR3 loop: CASSPEDRAVYEQYF. The chain links TRBV7-9 to TRBJ2-7; TCRdb picks TRBD1, but there is no DNA to check that call. CDR1 is SEHNR and CDR2 is FQNEAQ in the germline V gene (reference sequence). This CDR3 spans 15 amino acids.

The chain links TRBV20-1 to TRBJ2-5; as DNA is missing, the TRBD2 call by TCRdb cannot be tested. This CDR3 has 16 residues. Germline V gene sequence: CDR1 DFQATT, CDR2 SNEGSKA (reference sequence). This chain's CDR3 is CSAREFGGLYQETQYF.

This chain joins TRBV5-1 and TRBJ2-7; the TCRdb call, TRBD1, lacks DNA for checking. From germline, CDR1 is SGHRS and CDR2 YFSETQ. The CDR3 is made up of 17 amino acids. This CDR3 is CASSPYGPGDSSYEQYF. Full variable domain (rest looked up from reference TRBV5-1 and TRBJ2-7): KAGVTQTPRYLIKTRGQQVTLSCSPISGHRSVSWYQQTPGQGLQFLFEYFSETQRNKGNFPGRFSGRQFSNSRSEMNVSTLELGDSALYLCASSPYGPGDSSYEQYFGPGTRLTVT.

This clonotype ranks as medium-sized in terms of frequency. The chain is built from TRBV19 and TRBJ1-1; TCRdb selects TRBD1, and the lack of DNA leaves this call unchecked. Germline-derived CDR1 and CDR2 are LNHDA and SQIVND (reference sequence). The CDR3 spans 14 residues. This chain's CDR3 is CASSHGTVNTEAFF. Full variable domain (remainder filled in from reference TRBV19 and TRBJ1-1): DGGITQSPKYLFRKEGQNVTLSCEQNLNHDAMYWYRQDPGQGLRLIYYSQIVNDFQKGDIAEGYSVSREKKESFPLTVTSAQKNPTAFYLCASSHGTVNTEAFFGQGTRLTVV.